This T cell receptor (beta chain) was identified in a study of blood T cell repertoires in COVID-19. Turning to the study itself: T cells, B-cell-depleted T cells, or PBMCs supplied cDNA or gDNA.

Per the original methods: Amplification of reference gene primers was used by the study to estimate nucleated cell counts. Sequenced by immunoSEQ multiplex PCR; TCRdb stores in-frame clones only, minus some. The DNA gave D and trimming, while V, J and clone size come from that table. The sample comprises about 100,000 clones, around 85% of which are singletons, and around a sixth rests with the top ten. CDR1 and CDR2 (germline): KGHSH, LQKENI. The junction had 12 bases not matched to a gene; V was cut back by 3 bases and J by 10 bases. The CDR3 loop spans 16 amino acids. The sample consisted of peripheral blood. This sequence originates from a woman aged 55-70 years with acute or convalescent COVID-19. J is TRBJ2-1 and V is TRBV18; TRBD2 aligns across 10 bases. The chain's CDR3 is CASSPQTGTSEGEQFF. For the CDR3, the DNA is TGTGCCAGCTCACCTCAAACCGGGACTAGCGAAGGCGAGCAGTTCTTC.